Below, 9 T cell receptor beta chains from the same sample are listed, as sequenced in a study of T-cell reconstitution after alpha-beta-depleted transplantation in children. Unique molecular identifiers were used in preparing the TCRbeta library. Using its own MiXCR run on the PCR reads, TCRdb lists one record per CDR3 protein. The table records some 490,000 distinct CDR3 sequences, about an eighth of them present only once. Here the sequenced sample was PBMCs from the stem cell graft donor, taken from the stem cell graft. These receptor sequences come from a human donor who donated a stem cell graft to a child with combined immunodeficiency.

This clonotype occurred a few times. The chain has TRBV27 and TRBJ2-1, with 9 bases identical to TRBD2. This CDR3 spans 14 amino acids. V shed 10 bases, J shed 1 base, and the junction held 5 bases outside the gene matches. The V gene's germline CDR1 is MNHEY and CDR2 SMNVEV (reference sequence). The CDR3 coding sequence is TGTGCCACCTATAGCGGGGGATCCTACAATGAGCAGTTCTTC. This translates into CATYSGGSYNEQFF.

This clonotype was recorded many times. This chain connects TRBV27 to TRBJ2-7; 10 bases fit TRBD2. Germline CDR1 is MNHEY and CDR2 is SMNVEV (reference sequence). The CDR3 extends over 16 amino acids. Trimming at V came to 7 bases and at J to 0 bases, leaving 9 bases not matched to a gene. The CDR3 region is CASILAGLAASYEQYF. The CDR3, as DNA: TGTGCCAGCATCCTGGCAGGACTAGCGGCCTCCTACGAGCAGTACTTC.

Ten or more counts support this clonotype. The V and J genes are TRBV20-1 and TRBJ2-5; the D is unclear. This CDR3 contains 10 residues. Per the germline V gene, CDR1 is DFQATT and CDR2 is SNEGSKA (reference sequence). The V end was cut by 6 bases, the J end by 7 bases, with 9 bases between. CDR3 in amino acids: CSAHDWTQYF. In nucleotides, the CDR3 is TGCAGTGCCCACGATTGGACCCAGTACTTC.

This clonotype appeared many times. This chain connects TRBV5-1 to TRBJ2-1; 10 nucleotides match TRBD2. V shed 6 bases, J shed 7 bases, and the junction held 10 bases outside the gene matches. The CDR3 length is 15 residues. Germline CDR1 is SGHRS and CDR2 is YFSETQ. In DNA, the CDR3 is TGCGCCAGCAAACGTCCTAGCGGGAGAAATAATGAGCAGTTCTTC. As protein: CASKRPSGRNNEQFF. The full variable domain, its missing parts supplied by reference TRBV5-1 and TRBJ2-1, is KAGVTQTPRYLIKTRGQQVTLSCSPISGHRSVSWYQQTPGQGLQFLFEYFSETQRNKGNFPGRFSGRQFSNSRSEMNVSTLELGDSALYLCASKRPSGRNNEQFFGPGTRLTVL.

Only a few counts were recorded for this clonotype. The chain has TRBV6-1 and TRBJ2-5, with D perhaps TRBD1 (6 bases). The CDR3 covers 13 residues. Deletions cut 6 bases from V and 0 bases from J, with 8 bases between. CDR1 MNHNS and CDR2 SASEGT come from the germline V gene. The CDR3 region is CASRDSDQETQYF. CDR3 in DNA: TGTGCCAGCAGGGACAGCGACCAAGAGACCCAGTACTTC.

This sequence joins TRBV12-3 or TRBV12-4 and TRBJ2-1; D remains unclear. This CDR3 is 12 amino acids long. Trimming stripped 6 bases from V and 7 bases from J, with 10 bases between. CDR3 bases: TGTGCCAGCAGCCCCCCCGCAAATGAGCAGTTCTTC. Its translation is CASSPPANEQFF.

The chain employs TRBV15 and TRBJ2-5; weak D call: TRBD1 (6 bases). V was pared by 0 bases and J by 4 bases, with 15 bases between. The CDR3 contains 16 residues. Germline values: CDR1 LNHNV, CDR2 YYDKDF (reference sequence). DNA of the CDR3: TGTGCCACCAGCAGAGATTCGGCAGGGGCAGGAGAGACCCAGTACTTC. Translated: CATSRDSAGAGETQYF.

This clonotype was seen more than once but under ten times. The chain carries TRBV20-1 and TRBJ2-3; D is uncertain. The V and J ends lost 4 bases and 2 bases respectively, with 16 bases between them. CDR3 size: 15 residues. Germline V CDR1 and CDR2: DFQATT, SNEGSKA (reference sequence). CDR3 amino acids: CSAILGPSSTDTQYF. The CDR3 bases are TGCAGTGCTATCTTAGGGCCTTCCTCCACAGATACGCAGTATTTT.

This chain joins TRBV29-1 and TRBJ1-2; the D gene is possibly TRBD1 (5 bases). Trimming removed 4 bases at V and 8 bases at J, with 11 bases between. This CDR3 has 11 residues. Germline-derived CDR1 and CDR2 are SQVTM and ANQGSEA. The CDR3 loop is CSVGHGGGYTF. As DNA, the CDR3 is TGCAGCGTTGGACATGGGGGGGGCTACACCTTC.